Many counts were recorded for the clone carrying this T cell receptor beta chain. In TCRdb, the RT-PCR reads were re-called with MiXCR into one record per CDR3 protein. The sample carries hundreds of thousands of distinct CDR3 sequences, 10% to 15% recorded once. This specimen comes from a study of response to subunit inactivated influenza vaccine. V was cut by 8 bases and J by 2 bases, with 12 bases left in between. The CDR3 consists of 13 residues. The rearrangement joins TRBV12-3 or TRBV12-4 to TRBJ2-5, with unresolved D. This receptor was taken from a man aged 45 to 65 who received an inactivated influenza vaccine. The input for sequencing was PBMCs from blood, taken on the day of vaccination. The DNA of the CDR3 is TGTGCCAGCCGAGCAAACGTACAAGAGACCCAGTACTTC. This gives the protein CASRANVQETQYF.